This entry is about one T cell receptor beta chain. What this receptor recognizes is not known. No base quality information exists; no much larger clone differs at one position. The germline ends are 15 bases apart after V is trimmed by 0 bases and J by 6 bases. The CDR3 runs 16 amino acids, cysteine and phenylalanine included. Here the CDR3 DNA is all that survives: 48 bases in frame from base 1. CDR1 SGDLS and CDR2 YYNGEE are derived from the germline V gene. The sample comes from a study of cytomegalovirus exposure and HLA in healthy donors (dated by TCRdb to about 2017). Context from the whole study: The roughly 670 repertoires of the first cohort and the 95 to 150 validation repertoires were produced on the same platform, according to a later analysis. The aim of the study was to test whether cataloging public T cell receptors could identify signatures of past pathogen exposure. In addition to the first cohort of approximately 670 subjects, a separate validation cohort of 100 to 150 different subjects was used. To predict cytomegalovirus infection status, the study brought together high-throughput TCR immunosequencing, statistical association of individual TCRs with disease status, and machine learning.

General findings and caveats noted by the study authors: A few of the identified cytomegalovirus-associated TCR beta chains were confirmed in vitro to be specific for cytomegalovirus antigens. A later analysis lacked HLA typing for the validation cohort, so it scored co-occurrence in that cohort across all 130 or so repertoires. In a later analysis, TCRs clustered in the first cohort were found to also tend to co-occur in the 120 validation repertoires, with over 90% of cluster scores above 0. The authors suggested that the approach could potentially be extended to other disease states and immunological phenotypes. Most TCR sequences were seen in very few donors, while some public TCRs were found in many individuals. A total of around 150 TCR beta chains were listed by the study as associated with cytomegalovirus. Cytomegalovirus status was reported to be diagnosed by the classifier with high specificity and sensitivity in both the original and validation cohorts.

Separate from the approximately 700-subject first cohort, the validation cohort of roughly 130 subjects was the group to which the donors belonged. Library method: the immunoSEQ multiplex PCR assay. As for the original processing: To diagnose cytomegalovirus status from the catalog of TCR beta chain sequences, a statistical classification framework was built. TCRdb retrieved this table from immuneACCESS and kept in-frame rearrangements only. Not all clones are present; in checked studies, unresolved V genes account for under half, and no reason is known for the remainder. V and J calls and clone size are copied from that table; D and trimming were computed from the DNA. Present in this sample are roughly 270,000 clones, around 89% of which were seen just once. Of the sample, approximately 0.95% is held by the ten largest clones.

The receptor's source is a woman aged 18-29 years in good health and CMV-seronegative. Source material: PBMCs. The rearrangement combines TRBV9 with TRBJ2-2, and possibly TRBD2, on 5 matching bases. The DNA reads TGTGCCAGCAGCGTAGTAAGCGGAGCCACTTCCGGGGAGCTGTTTTTT. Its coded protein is CASSVVSGATSGELFF.